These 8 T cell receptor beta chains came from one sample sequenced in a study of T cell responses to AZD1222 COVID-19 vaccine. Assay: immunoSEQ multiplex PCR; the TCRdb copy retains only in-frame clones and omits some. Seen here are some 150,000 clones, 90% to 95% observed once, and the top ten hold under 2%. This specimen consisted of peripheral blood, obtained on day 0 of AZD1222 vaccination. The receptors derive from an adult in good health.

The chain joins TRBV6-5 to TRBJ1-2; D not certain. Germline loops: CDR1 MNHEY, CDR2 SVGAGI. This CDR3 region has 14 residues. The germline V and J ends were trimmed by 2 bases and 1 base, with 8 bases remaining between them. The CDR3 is CASSYDLLNYGYTF. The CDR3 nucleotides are TGTGCCAGCAGTTACGATTTGCTTAACTATGGCTACACCTTC.

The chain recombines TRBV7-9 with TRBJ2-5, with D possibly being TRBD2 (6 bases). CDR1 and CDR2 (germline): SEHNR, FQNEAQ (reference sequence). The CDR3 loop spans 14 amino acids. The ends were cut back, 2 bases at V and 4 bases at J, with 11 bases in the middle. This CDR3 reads CASSLFGTGETQYF. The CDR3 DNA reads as TGTGCCAGCAGCTTATTCGGGACTGGAGAGACCCAGTACTTC.

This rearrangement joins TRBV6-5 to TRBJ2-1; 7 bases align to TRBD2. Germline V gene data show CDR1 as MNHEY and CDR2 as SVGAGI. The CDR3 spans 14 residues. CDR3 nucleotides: TGTGCTTCAACGGGGGGACCCCACTACAATGAGCAGTTCTTC. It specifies CASTGGPHYNEQFF.

In DNA form, the CDR3 reads TGCAGCGTTGCCCAGGGACAGGGCAATCAGCCCCAGCATTTT. Translating it yields CSVAQGQGNQPQHF. The chain carries TRBV29-1 and TRBJ1-5, with 8 bases lining up with TRBD1. CDR3 length: 14 amino acids. Germline assignment: CDR1 SQVTM and CDR2 ANQGSEA. V trimming: 4 bases; J trimming: 2 bases; junction bases outside the gene matches: 4. The full variable domain, completed using reference TRBV29-1 and TRBJ1-5, is SAVISQKPSRDICQRGTSLTIQCQVDSQVTMMFWYRQQPGQSLTLIATANQGSEATYESGFVIDKFPISRPNLTFSTLTVSNMSPEDSSIYLCSVAQGQGNQPQHFGDGTRLSIL.

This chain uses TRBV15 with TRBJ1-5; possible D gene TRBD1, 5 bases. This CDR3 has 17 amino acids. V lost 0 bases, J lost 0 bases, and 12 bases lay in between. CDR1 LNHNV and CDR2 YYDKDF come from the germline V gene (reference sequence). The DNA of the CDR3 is TGTGCCACCAGCAGAGATTGGGGCAGAGATAGCAATCAGCCCCAGCATTTT. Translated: CATSRDWGRDSNQPQHF.

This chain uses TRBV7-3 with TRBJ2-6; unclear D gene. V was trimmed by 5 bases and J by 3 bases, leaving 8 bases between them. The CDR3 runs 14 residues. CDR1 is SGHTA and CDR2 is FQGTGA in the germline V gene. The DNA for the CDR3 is TGTGCCAGCAGCCCCCAAATTGGGGCCAACGTCCTGACTTTC. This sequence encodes CASSPQIGANVLTF.

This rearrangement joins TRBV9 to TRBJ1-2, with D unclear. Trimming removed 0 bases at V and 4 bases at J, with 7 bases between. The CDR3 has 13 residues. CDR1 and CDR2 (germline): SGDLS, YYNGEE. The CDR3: CASSVGGVYGYTF. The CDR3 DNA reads TGTGCCAGCAGCGTAGGGGGTGTCTATGGCTACACCTTC.

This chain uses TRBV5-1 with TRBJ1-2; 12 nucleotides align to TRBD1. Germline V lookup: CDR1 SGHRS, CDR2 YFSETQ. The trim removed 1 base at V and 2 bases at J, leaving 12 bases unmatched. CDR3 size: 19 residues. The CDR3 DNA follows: TGCGCCAGCAGCTTGTTGCCTCCGGGACAGGGGGCTTCGAACTATGGCTACACCTTC. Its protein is CASSLLPPGQGASNYGYTF.